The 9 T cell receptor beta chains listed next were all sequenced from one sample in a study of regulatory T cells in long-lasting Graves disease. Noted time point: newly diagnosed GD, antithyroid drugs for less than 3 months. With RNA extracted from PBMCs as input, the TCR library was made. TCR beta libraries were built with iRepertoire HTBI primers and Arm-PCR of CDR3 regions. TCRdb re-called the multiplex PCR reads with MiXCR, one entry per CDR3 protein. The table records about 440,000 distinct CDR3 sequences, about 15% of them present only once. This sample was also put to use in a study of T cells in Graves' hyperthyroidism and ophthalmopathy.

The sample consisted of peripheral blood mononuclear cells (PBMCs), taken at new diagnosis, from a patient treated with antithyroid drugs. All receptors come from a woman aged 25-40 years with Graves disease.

The CDR3: CASSQGGWGQETQYF. CDR3 bases: TGTGCCAGCAGCCAGGGGGGCTGGGGGCAGGAGACCCAGTACTTC. The genes are TRBV3-1 and TRBJ2-5; either TRBD1 or TRBD2 may supply D (6 bases each). The CDR3 runs to 15 residues. Trimming stripped 3 bases from V and 5 bases from J, with 16 bases between. The germline V gene encodes CDR1 LGHDT and CDR2 YNNKEL (reference sequence).

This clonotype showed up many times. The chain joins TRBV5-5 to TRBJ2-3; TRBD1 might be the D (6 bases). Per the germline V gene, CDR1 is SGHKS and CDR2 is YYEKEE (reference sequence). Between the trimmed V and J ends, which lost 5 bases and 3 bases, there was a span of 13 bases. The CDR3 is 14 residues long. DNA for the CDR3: TGTGCCAGCAGGTCAGGGGATCCGACAGATACGCAGTATTTT. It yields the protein CASRSGDPTDTQYF.

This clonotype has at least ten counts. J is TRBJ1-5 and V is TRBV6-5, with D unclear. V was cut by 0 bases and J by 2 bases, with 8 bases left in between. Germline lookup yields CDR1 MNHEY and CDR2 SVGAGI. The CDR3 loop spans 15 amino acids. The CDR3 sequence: CASSYSASRNQPQHF. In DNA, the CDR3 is TGTGCCAGCAGTTACTCAGCATCTCGCAATCAGCCCCAGCATTTT.

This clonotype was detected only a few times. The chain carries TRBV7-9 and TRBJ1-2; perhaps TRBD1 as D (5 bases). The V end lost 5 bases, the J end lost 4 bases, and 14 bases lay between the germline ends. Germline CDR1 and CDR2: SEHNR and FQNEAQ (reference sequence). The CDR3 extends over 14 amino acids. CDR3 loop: CASSPGPLIYGYTF. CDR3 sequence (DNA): TGTGCCAGCAGCCCGGGACCCTTAATCTATGGCTACACCTTC.

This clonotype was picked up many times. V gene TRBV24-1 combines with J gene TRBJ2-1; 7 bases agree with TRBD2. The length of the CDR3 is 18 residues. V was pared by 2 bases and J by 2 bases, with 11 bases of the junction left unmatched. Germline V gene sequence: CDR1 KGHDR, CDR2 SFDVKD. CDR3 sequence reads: CATSDSLKGTNPYNEQFF. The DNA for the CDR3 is TGTGCCACCAGTGATTCCCTCAAAGGGACTAACCCCTACAATGAGCAGTTCTTC.

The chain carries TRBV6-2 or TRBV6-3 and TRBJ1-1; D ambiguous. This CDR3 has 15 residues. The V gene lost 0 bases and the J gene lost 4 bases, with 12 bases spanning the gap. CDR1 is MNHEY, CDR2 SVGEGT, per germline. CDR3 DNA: TGTGCCAGCAGTTACTCTCCAGCATTCGGCACTGAAGCTTTCTTT. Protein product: CASSYSPAFGTEAFF.

CDR3 DNA sequence: TGTGCCAGCAGCCCTAGCGGTGCCACCGGGGAGCTGTTTTTT. It yields the protein CASSPSGATGELFF. The chain couples TRBV11-2 to TRBJ2-2; 7 bases line up with TRBD2. V shed 5 bases, J shed 4 bases, and the junction held 4 bases outside the gene matches. Germline V gene lookup returns CDR1 SGHAT and CDR2 FQNNGV. This CDR3 region has 14 residues.

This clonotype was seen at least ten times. The CDR3 loop reads CASSPRLAGPLGSNEQFF. CDR3 coding DNA: TGTGCCAGCAGCCCCAGGCTAGCGGGTCCTTTGGGCTCTAATGAGCAGTTCTTC. The chain recombines TRBV6-1 with TRBJ2-1; 8 positions agree with TRBD2. Germline CDR1 reads MNHNS; CDR2 reads SASEGT. This CDR3 contains 18 residues. The V segment lost 6 bases and the J segment 7 bases; nucleotides outside the gene matches: 20.

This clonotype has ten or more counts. For the CDR3, the DNA is TGTGCCAGCAGGGGGACATCCGCTTGGGGAACCGGGGAGCTGTTTTTT. It codes for CASRGTSAWGTGELFF. This chain links TRBV12-3 or TRBV12-4 with TRBJ2-2; possible D gene TRBD1, 6 bases. The CDR3 spans 16 residues. Deletions cut 6 bases from V and 5 bases from J, with 19 bases between.